These 9 T cell receptor beta chains originate from one sample sequenced in a study of blood T cell repertoires in COVID-19. TCRdb's table, derived via immunoSEQ multiplex PCR, lists solely in-frame clones and lacks some. Of roughly 130,000 clones listed, approximately 80% were seen once; the top ten hold about a sixth. The sequenced sample consisted of peripheral blood. These receptors were obtained from a woman in her forties or fifties with acute or convalescent COVID-19.

The chain recombines TRBV6-1 with TRBJ2-3; 7 bases fit TRBD1. V lost 3 bases, J lost 6 bases, and 12 bases stayed unmatched. This CDR3 has 16 residues. Germline-derived CDR1 and CDR2 are MNHNS and SASEGT. CDR3 sequence: CASSEDRWTFVDTQYF. The CDR3 DNA follows: TGTGCCAGCAGTGAGGACAGGTGGACCTTCGTGGATACGCAGTATTTT.

This chain joins TRBV7-9 and TRBJ2-7; the match to TRBD2 covers 7 bases. In germline, CDR1 is SEHNR, CDR2 FQNEAQ (reference sequence). The CDR3 contains 15 residues. The V segment lost 2 bases and the J segment 3 bases; nucleotides outside the gene matches: 7. The CDR3 reads CASSLPERDGYEQYF. The CDR3 DNA sequence: TGTGCCAGCAGCTTACCGGAGCGGGACGGCTACGAGCAGTACTTC.

The gene calls are TRBV6-5 and TRBJ1-2, with 9 bases identical to TRBD1. CDR1 and CDR2 (germline): MNHEY, SVGAGI. The trim removed 0 bases at V and 6 bases at J, leaving 5 bases unmatched. This CDR3 has 15 residues. The CDR3 loop is CASSYSTGTGHGYTF. The CDR3 DNA sequence: TGTGCCAGCAGTTACTCCACCGGGACAGGGCATGGCTACACCTTC.

The rearrangement joins TRBV19 to TRBJ1-5, with 8 bases identical to TRBD1. This CDR3 region has 13 residues. Germline V gives CDR1 LNHDA, CDR2 SQIVND (reference sequence). V lost 7 bases, J lost 6 bases, and 5 bases stayed unmatched. DNA of the CDR3: TGTGCCAGTAAAGGACAGGGCGGTCAGCCCCAGCATTTT. Amino acids: CASKGQGGQPQHF.

The sample holds many counts of this clone. The CDR3 reads CASSQASQETQYF. The DNA of the CDR3 is TGCGCCAGCAGCCAAGCGAGCCAAGAGACCCAGTACTTC. This chain connects TRBV4-1 to TRBJ2-5; D remains unclear. This CDR3 is built from 13 residues. Between the trimmed V and J ends, which lost 1 base and 1 base, there was a span of 4 bases. Germline CDR1 is MGHRA and CDR2 is YSYEKL.

The V gene is TRBV6-5, the J gene TRBJ1-6, with 9 bases matching TRBD1. The CDR3 covers 15 residues. Per germline, CDR1 MNHEY and CDR2 SVGAGI. With 8 bases clipped from V and 7 bases from J, the junction kept 9 bases outside the gene matches. DNA for the CDR3: TGTGCCAGCGGGTCGTCCGGGACAGGGAATTCACCCCTCCACTTT. Protein: CASGSSGTGNSPLHF.

This chain links TRBV27 with TRBJ1-2; 7 bases align to TRBD1. Germline V gene sequence: CDR1 MNHEY, CDR2 SMNVEV (reference sequence). The CDR3 is 15 amino acids. Germline trimming cut 2 bases from V and 1 base from J; bases unmatched to any gene: 4. The CDR3 sequence is CASSLKAGGNYGYTF. The CDR3 DNA sequence: TGTGCCAGCAGTTTAAAGGCAGGGGGTAACTATGGCTACACCTTC.

The chain links TRBV28 to TRBJ2-7; D remains ambiguous. The CDR3 length is 16 residues. Trimming took 6 bases from V and 0 from J, leaving 18 bases between them. The germline V gene encodes CDR1 MDHEN and CDR2 SYDVKM. The CDR3 loop is CASRPTTERSSYEQYF. DNA for the CDR3: TGTGCCAGCAGACCAACTACCGAAAGGAGCTCCTACGAGCAGTACTTC.

This chain links TRBV9 with TRBJ2-1; the match to TRBD2 covers 7 bases. CDR3 length: 14 amino acids. Germline V CDR1 and CDR2: SGDLS, YYNGEE. With 0 bases clipped from V and 9 bases from J, the junction kept 6 bases outside the gene matches. CDR3 sequence: CASSVVGGLGEQFF. In nucleotides, the CDR3 is TGTGCCAGCAGCGTAGTCGGGGGGTTGGGTGAGCAGTTCTTC.